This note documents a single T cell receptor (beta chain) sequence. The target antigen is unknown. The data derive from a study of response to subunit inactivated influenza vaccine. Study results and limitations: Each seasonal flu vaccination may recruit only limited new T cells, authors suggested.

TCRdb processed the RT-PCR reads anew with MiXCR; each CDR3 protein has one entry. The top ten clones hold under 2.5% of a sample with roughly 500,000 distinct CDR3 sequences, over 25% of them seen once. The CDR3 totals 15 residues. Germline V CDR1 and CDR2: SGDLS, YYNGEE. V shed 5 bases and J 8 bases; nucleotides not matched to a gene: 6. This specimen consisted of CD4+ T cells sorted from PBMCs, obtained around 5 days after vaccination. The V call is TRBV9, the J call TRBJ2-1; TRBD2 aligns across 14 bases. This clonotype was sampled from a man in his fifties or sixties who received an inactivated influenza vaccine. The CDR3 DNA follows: TGTGCCAGCAGTACGACTAGCGGGGGGGACTATGAGCAGTTCTTC. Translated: CASSTTSGGDYEQFF.